Listed here are 3 T cell receptor beta chains from one sample, sequenced in a study. Using its own MiXCR run on the RT-PCR reads, TCRdb lists one record per CDR3 protein. The sample yields hundreds of thousands of distinct CDR3 sequences, 14% seen once. Sequenced input: memory CD4+ T cells from blood. Receptors were obtained from a female donor in good health, serving as a healthy control.

The CDR3 coding sequence is TGCGCCAGCAGCTTGCCGGGGCTGGAGGAAAAACTGTTTTTT. It encodes CASSLPGLEEKLFF. The chain couples TRBV5-1 to TRBJ1-4; D possibly corresponds to TRBD1 (5 bases). Trimming stripped 1 base from V and 8 bases from J, with 12 bases between. CDR1 is SGHRS and CDR2 is YFSETQ in the germline V gene. The CDR3 covers 14 residues.

The chain employs TRBV28 and TRBJ1-2; a weak D match, TRBD1 (5 bases). V shed 4 bases and J shed 2 bases, with 11 bases lying between them. Per germline, CDR1 MDHEN and CDR2 SYDVKM. The CDR3 is 14 amino acids. DNA of the CDR3: TGTGCCAGCAGTTGGCAGGGCGGAAACTATGGCTACACCTTC. Its protein is CASSWQGGNYGYTF.

In its sample, this clonotype was seen a few times. V gene TRBV12-3 or TRBV12-4 combines with J gene TRBJ1-1, with D unresolved. The CDR3 has 14 amino acids. V was cut by 1 base and J by 3 bases, with 9 bases left in between. DNA of the CDR3: TGTGCCAGCAGTTTAGTAGCGAGGGACACTGAAGCTTTCTTT. This encodes CASSLVARDTEAFF.